Listed below are T cell receptor beta chains from one sample, sequenced in a study of CD8 T cells in ankylosing spondylitis. TCRdb re-called the 5' RACE reads with MiXCR, one entry per CDR3 protein. The table lists some 220,000 distinct CDR3 sequences, more than 9% of them singletons. Sequences were obtained from blood, either unsorted or a sorted T cell fraction (not recorded which). These receptors came from a male donor with ankylosing spondylitis or in good health (not recorded which). Both conserved end residues are trimmed from each CDR3. Fields, in order: V gene, J gene, clone size, CDR3 length, CDR3 protein. For some rows the clone size is stated as once, few or many, or as a class when expanded; others skip it.

V gene: TRBV12-3/TRBV12-4; J gene: TRBJ1-2; clone size: many; CDR3 length: 10; CDR3 protein: ASSPGPYGYT
V gene: TRBV6-1; J gene: TRBJ2-1; clone size: -; CDR3 length: 14; CDR3 protein: ASSDLGLAGANAQF
V gene: TRBV19; J gene: TRBJ2-1; clone size: few; CDR3 length: 15; CDR3 protein: ASSISARGRHDNEQF
V gene: TRBV5-1; J gene: TRBJ2-1; clone size: many; CDR3 length: 12; CDR3 protein: ASSLGQANNEQF
V gene: TRBV5-1; J gene: TRBJ2-7; clone size: many; CDR3 length: 14; CDR3 protein: ASSAGPGQSSYEQY
V gene: TRBV10-3; J gene: TRBJ2-1; clone size: many; CDR3 length: 11; CDR3 protein: AIFRERYNEQF
V gene: TRBV4-1; J gene: TRBJ2-1; clone size: many; CDR3 length: 15; CDR3 protein: ASSQDPGTSSYNEQF
V gene: TRBV18; J gene: TRBJ2-1; clone size: few; CDR3 length: 12; CDR3 protein: ASSPPSRKGEQF
V gene: TRBV7-9; J gene: TRBJ1-3; clone size: -; CDR3 length: 12; CDR3 protein: ASSFARSGNTIY
V gene: TRBV12-3/TRBV12-4; J gene: TRBJ2-7; clone size: many; CDR3 length: 11; CDR3 protein: ASSYGQTYEQY
V gene: TRBV5-1; J gene: TRBJ1-6; clone size: many; CDR3 length: 12; CDR3 protein: ASSPGQTNSPLH
V gene: TRBV6-5; J gene: TRBJ2-2; clone size: -; CDR3 length: 21; CDR3 protein: ASSPFDLPFGETSGKNTGELF
V gene: TRBV27; J gene: TRBJ2-5; clone size: few; CDR3 length: 14; CDR3 protein: ASSLGSSGIQETQY
V gene: TRBV20-1; J gene: TRBJ2-7; clone size: many; CDR3 length: 10; CDR3 protein: SVPGPLYEQY
V gene: TRBV3-1; J gene: TRBJ2-3; clone size: many; CDR3 length: 10; CDR3 protein: ASSARGDTQY
V gene: TRBV27; J gene: TRBJ1-5; clone size: many; CDR3 length: 12; CDR3 protein: ASSRQGNNQPQH
V gene: TRBV27; J gene: TRBJ2-2; clone size: many; CDR3 length: 14; CDR3 protein: ASSSSSGRLAGELF
V gene: TRBV6-5; J gene: TRBJ1-4; clone size: many; CDR3 length: 10; CDR3 protein: ASSLDGQKLF
V gene: TRBV20-1; J gene: TRBJ2-7; clone size: many; CDR3 length: 10; CDR3 protein: SASHGSNEQY
V gene: TRBV5-1; J gene: TRBJ2-1; clone size: -; CDR3 length: 11; CDR3 protein: ARSSRTYNEQF
V gene: TRBV7-9; J gene: TRBJ2-3; clone size: many; CDR3 length: 13; CDR3 protein: ASSFDRTLTDTQY
V gene: TRBV29-1; J gene: TRBJ2-2; clone size: many; CDR3 length: 11; CDR3 protein: SVGPSSIGELF